The 10 T cell receptor beta chains below come from one sample, sequenced in a study of CD8+ T cells in alopecia areata. Extracted from the samples, RNA was reverse transcribed into cDNA to serve as the sequencing template. Sequencing was performed with immunoSEQ multiplex PCR; in TCRdb, only in-frame clones are kept and a portion is missing. The sample includes 110,000 or so clones, roughly two fifths seen only once; the top ten take over 3%. The source material was CD4+ T cells sorted from blood. The receptors were gathered from a human donor with alopecia areata.

The J gene is TRBJ2-5, the V gene TRBV9; D is uncertain. Germline V gene sequence: CDR1 SGDLS, CDR2 YYNGEE. The CDR3 contains 13 residues. V gave up 5 bases and J gave up 5 bases, with 13 bases separating them. The CDR3 DNA reads TGTGCCAGCAGTGGTTCGAGAGTTGAGACCCAGTACTTC. Protein product: CASSGSRVETQYF.

This clone was picked up a small number of times. The V and J genes are TRBV7-9 and TRBJ2-3; a possible D gene is TRBD1 (6 bases). V shed 5 bases and J shed 1 base, with 16 bases lying between them. Germline CDR1 reads SEHNR; CDR2 reads FQNEAQ (reference sequence). The CDR3 length is 16 residues. The CDR3 sequence: CASSGRPGHRTDTQYF. CDR3 sequence (DNA): TGTGCCAGCAGCGGTCGTCCGGGACACCGCACAGATACGCAGTATTTT.

This clone has a handful of counts. The chain joins TRBV29-1 to TRBJ1-2, with TRBD1 matching over 7 bases. The CDR3 contains 12 residues. Germline loops: CDR1 SQVTM, CDR2 ANQGSEA. Trimming took 4 bases from V and 5 from J; bases not matched to a gene: 4. Here the CDR3 reads CSVGGQTYGYTF. The CDR3 coding sequence is TGCAGCGTTGGGGGACAGACTTATGGCTACACCTTC.

This clone was recorded a few times. The chain has TRBV15 and TRBJ2-7; D gene ambiguous. Deletions cut 0 bases from V and 5 bases from J, with 14 bases between. Per the germline V gene, CDR1 is LNHNV and CDR2 is YYDKDF (reference sequence). The CDR3 consists of 15 residues. CDR3 amino acids: CATSRDGLEGDEQYF. CDR3 DNA: TGTGCCACCAGCAGAGATGGGCTTGAAGGTGACGAGCAGTACTTC.

This chain's CDR3 is CASLPGTVDYGYTF. CDR3 DNA sequence: TGTGCCAGCCTTCCAGGGACAGTTGACTATGGCTACACCTTC. J is TRBJ1-2 and V is TRBV7-9; 7 bases agree with TRBD1. Germline V gene data show CDR1 as SEHNR and CDR2 as FQNEAQ (reference sequence). There are 14 residues in the CDR3. V was pared by 8 bases and J by 3 bases, with 9 bases of the junction left unmatched. The whole variable domain, filled in from reference TRBV7-9 and TRBJ1-2, reads DTGVSQNPRHKITKRGQNVTFRCDPISEHNRLYWYRQTLGQGPEFLTYFQNEAQLEKSRLLSDRFSAERPKGSFSTLEIQRTEQGDSAMYLCASLPGTVDYGYTFGSGTRLTVV.

The chain combines TRBV27 with TRBJ1-5, with D unresolved. Germline-derived CDR1 and CDR2 are MNHEY and SMNVEV (reference sequence). V lost 2 bases to trimming and J lost 7 bases, with 12 bases between them. The CDR3 length is 14 residues. CDR3 sequence: CASSLGQLGQPQHF. CDR3 bases: TGTGCCAGCAGTTTAGGGCAGCTTGGGCAGCCCCAGCATTTT.

This clone was picked up a small number of times. The chain is built from TRBV7-2 and TRBJ2-5; D is possibly TRBD2 (6 bases). V dropped 1 base and J dropped 0 bases, with 12 bases sitting between them. CDR3 length: 16 residues. Germline V lookup: CDR1 SGHTA, CDR2 FQGNSA. Here the CDR3 reads CASSLGGLAHQETQYF. The CDR3 nucleotides are TGTGCCAGCAGCTTAGGAGGCCTAGCGCACCAAGAGACCCAGTACTTC.

This rearrangement joins TRBV7-9 to TRBJ1-2, with D tentatively TRBD1 (5 bases). The CDR3 sequence is 15 residues long. Germline V gene data show CDR1 as SEHNR and CDR2 as FQNEAQ (reference sequence). Trimming took off 1 base at V and 4 bases at J, with 13 bases between the two ends. DNA for the CDR3: TGTGCCAGCAGCTTAGGGGACGTTCAGGCCTATGGCTACACCTTC. Translated: CASSLGDVQAYGYTF.

The chain is built from TRBV4-3 and TRBJ1-1, with 7 bases fitting TRBD1. Losses at the gene ends were 3 bases for V and 2 bases for J; bases not matched to a gene: 6. Germline V lookup: CDR1 LGHNA, CDR2 YSLEER. The CDR3 length is 15 residues. The CDR3 bases are TGCGCCAGCAGCCAGTATAACAGGGGTAACACTGAAGCTTTCTTT. This gives the protein CASSQYNRGNTEAFF.

The chain employs TRBV5-6 and TRBJ1-2, with D possibly TRBD1 on 6 matching bases. V was cut by 3 bases and J by 12 bases, with 18 bases left in between. CDR3 length equals 13 residues. Germline V CDR1 and CDR2: SGHDT, YYEEEE. CDR3 in DNA: TGTGCCAGCAGCTCCGCACAGGGCCAGCGGGACACCTTC. Translation: CASSSAQGQRDTF.